What follows is one T cell receptor (beta chain) and its context. Its antigen is not known. The data stem from a study of T cell responses to AZD1222 COVID-19 vaccine. Findings and caveats of the study: Donors skewed white British and female; clonal diversity was possibly underestimated.

V trimming: 0 bases; J trimming: 2 bases; junction bases outside the gene matches: 0. Germline V gives CDR1 MGHRA, CDR2 YSYEKL. This CDR3 has 15 residues. The data were produced by immunoSEQ multiplex PCR, yet TCRdb's version contains in-frame clones alone and is incomplete. Found here are 90,000 to 130,000 clones, around 90% of them singletons; the top ten hold about 15%. The V and J genes are TRBV4-1 and TRBJ2-1; 8 bases match TRBD1. The TCR originated in an adult who received the AZD1222 COVID-19 vaccine. The specimen was peripheral blood, collected 28 days after the second AZD1222 dose. The CDR3 DNA reads TGCGCCAGCAGCCAAGAACAGGGGGCCTACAATGAGCAGTTCTTC. Translation gives CASSQEQGAYNEQFF.